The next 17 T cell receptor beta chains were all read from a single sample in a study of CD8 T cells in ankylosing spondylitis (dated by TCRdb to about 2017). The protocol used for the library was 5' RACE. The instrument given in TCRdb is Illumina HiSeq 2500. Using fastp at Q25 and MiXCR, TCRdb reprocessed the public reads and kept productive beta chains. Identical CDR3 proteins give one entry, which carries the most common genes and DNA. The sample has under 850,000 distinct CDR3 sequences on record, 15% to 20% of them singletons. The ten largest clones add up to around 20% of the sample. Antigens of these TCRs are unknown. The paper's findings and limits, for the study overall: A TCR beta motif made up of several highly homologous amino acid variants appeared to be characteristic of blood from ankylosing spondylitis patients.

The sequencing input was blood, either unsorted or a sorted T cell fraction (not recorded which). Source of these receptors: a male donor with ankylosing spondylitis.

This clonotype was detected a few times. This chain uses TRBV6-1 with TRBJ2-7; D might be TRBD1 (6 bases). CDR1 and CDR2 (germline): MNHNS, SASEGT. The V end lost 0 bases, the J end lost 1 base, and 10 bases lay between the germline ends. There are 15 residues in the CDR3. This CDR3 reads CASSEAQGTSYEQYF. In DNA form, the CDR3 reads TGTGCCAGCAGTGAAGCGCAGGGGACATCCTACGAGCAGTACTTC.

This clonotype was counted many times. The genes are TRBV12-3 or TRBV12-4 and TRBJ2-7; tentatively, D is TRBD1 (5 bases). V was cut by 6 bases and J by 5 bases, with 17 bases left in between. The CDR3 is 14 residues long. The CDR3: CASSPRSGRDEQYF. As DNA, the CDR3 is TGTGCCAGCAGCCCTAGGTCAGGCAGGGACGAGCAGTACTTC.

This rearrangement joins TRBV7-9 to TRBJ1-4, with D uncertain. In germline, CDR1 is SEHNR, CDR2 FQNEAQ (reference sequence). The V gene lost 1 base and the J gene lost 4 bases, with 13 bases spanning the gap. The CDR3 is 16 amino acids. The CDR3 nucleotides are TGTGCCAGCAGCTTAGGGGCTGGAGGTTATAATGAAAAACTGTTTTTT. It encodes CASSLGAGGYNEKLFF.

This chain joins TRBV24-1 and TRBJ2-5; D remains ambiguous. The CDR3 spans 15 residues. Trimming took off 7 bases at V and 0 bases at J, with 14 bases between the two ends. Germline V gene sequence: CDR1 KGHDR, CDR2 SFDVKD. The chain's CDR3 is CATSAPSLYQETQYF. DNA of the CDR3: TGTGCCACCAGCGCCCCCTCCCTGTACCAAGAGACCCAGTACTTC.

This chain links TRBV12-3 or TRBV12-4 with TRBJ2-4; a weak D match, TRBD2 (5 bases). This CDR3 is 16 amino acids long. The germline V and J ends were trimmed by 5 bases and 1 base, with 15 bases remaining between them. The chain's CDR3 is CASSQLFGGAKNIQYF. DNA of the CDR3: TGTGCCAGCAGTCAACTTTTTGGCGGGGCCAAAAACATTCAGTACTTC.

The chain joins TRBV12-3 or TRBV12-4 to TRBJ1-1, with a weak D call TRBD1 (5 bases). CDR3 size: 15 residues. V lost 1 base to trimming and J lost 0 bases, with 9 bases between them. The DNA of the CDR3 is TGTGCCAGCAGTTTAGAAGCGGACATGAACACTGAAGCTTTCTTT. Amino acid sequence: CASSLEADMNTEAFF.

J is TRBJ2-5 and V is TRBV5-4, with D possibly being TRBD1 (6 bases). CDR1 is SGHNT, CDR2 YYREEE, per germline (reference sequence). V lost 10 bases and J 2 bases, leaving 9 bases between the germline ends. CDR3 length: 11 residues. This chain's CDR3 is CALGTQETQYF. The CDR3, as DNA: TGTGCCTTGGGGACACAAGAGACCCAGTACTTC.

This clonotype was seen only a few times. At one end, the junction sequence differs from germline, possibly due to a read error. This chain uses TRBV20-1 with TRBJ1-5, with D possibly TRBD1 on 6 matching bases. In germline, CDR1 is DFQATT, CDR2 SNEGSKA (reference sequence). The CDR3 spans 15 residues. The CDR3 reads CSALAGTRSNQPRHF. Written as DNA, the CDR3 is TGCAGTGCCCTCGCGGGGACAAGGAGCAATCAGCCCCGGCATTTT.

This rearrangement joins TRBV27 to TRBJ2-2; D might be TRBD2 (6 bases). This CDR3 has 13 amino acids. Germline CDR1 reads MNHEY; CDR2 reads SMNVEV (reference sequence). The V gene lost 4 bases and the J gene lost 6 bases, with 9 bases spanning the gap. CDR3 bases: TGTGCCAGCAGTTCAGCTAGCGCCGGGGAGCTGTTTTTT. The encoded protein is CASSSASAGELFF.

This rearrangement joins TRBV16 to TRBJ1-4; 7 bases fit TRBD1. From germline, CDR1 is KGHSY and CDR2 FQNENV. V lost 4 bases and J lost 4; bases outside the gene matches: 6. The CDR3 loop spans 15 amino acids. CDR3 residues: CASSLVRDSNEKLFF. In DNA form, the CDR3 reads TGTGCCAGCAGCCTTGTACGGGACAGTAATGAAAAACTGTTTTTT.

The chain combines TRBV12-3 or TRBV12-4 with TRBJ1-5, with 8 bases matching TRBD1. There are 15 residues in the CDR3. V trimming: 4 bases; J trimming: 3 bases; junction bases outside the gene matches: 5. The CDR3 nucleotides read TGTGCCAGCAGTTACCGGACAGGGCCCAATCAGCCCCAGCATTTT. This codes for CASSYRTGPNQPQHF.

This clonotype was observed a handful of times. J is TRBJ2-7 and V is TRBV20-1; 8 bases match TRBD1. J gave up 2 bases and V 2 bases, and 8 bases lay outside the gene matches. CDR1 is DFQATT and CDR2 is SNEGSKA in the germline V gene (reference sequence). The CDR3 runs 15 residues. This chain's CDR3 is CSARHITGGTYEQYF. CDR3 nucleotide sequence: TGCAGTGCTAGACATATCACAGGGGGGACCTACGAGCAGTACTTC.

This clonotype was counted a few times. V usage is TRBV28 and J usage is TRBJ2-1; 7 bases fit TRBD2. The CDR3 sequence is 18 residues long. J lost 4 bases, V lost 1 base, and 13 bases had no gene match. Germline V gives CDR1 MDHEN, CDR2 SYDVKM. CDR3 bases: TGTGCCAGCAGTTTATCCCCTTACCTCGGGACTATATACAATGAGCAGTTCTTC. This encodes CASSLSPYLGTIYNEQFF.

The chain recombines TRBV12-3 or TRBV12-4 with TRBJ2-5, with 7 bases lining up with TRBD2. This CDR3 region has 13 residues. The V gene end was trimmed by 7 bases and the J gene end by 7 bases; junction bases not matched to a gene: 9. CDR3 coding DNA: TGTGCCAGCACCCCGGGGGGAGGCCGGACCCAGTACTTC. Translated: CASTPGGGRTQYF.

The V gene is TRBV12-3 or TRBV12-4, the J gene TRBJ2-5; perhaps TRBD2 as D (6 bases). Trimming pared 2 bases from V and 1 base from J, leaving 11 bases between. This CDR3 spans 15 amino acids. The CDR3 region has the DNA TGTGCCAGCAGTTTATCCGGGACTGTCCAAGAGACCCAGTACTTC. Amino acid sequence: CASSLSGTVQETQYF.

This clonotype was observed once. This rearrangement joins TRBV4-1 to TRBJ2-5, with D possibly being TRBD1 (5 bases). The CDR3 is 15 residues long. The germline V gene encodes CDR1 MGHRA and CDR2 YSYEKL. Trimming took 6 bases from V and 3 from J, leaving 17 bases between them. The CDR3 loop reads CASRKGPLREETQYF. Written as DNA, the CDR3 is TGCGCCAGCAGGAAGGGTCCTCTCAGGGAAGAGACCCAGTACTTC.

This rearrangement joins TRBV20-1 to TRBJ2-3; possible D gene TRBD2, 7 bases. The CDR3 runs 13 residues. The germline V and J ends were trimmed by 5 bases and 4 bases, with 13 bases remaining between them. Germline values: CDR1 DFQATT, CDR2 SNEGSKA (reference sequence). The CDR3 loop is CSAAGGQSDTQYF. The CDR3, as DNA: TGCAGTGCTGCCGGGGGGCAGTCAGATACGCAGTATTTT.